These 11 T cell receptor beta chains came from one sample sequenced in a study of CD8 T cells in ankylosing spondylitis. Each CDR3 protein is one row after TCRdb ran MiXCR on the 5' RACE reads. The data contain almost 400,000 distinct CDR3 sequences, around 22% of them singletons. What these receptors recognize is not known. Notes on the study in general: Among TCR beta sequences, a motif of eight highly homologous variants appeared characteristic of ankylosing spondylitis blood.

Sequencing input: blood, either unsorted or a sorted T cell fraction (not recorded which). These receptors originate from a male donor with ankylosing spondylitis.

This clonotype was observed a handful of times. The chain is built from TRBV27 and TRBJ2-7; TRBD1 matches 7 bases. This CDR3 comprises 14 residues. Germline lookup yields CDR1 MNHEY and CDR2 SMNVEV (reference sequence). V trimming: 6 bases; J trimming: 3 bases; junction bases outside the gene matches: 8. CDR3 amino acids: CASSSPYRGYEQYF. Written as DNA, the CDR3 is TGTGCCAGCAGCTCACCCTACAGGGGCTACGAGCAGTACTTC.

This clonotype was counted only a few times. The genes are TRBV12-3 or TRBV12-4 and TRBJ1-5, with 7 bases aligning to TRBD1. The CDR3 has 15 amino acids. With 6 bases clipped from V and 5 bases from J, the junction kept 10 bases outside the gene matches. CDR3 amino acids: CASSLPPRGDQPQHF. The DNA of the CDR3 is TGTGCCAGCAGCCTGCCTCCCAGGGGGGATCAGCCCCAGCATTTT.

This clonotype occurred a few times. The chain couples TRBV7-8 to TRBJ2-1; D remains ambiguous. Trimming stripped 5 bases from V and 2 bases from J, with 13 bases between. Per germline, CDR1 SGHVS and CDR2 FQNEAQ. CDR3 length: 15 residues. The CDR3 bases are TGTGCCAGCAGCCCACTAAGGGCTGCCTACAATGAGCAGTTCTTC. This encodes CASSPLRAAYNEQFF.

This clonotype showed up just a few times. J is TRBJ2-7 and V is TRBV5-1; 8 positions agree with TRBD2. The trim removed 2 bases at V and 4 bases at J, leaving 8 bases unmatched. Germline V gives CDR1 SGHRS, CDR2 YFSETQ. This CDR3 is built from 15 residues. The CDR3 spells CASSFRSGNLYEQYF. The CDR3 DNA reads as TGCGCCAGCAGCTTCCGTAGCGGGAACCTTTACGAGCAGTACTTC.

The gene calls are TRBV9 and TRBJ1-2; D unclear. Germline V gives CDR1 SGDLS, CDR2 YYNGEE. The CDR3 has 12 residues. Trimming stripped 0 bases from V and 7 bases from J, with 7 bases between. This CDR3 is CASSVEGVGYTF. Here the CDR3 DNA reads TGTGCCAGCAGCGTAGAGGGAGTTGGCTACACCTTC.

The table lists this clonotype with a few counts. The chain carries TRBV2 and TRBJ1-1, with 7 positions matching TRBD1. Germline V CDR1 and CDR2: SNHLY, FYNNEI. V lost 6 bases and J lost 4; bases outside the gene matches: 8. The CDR3 is 14 amino acids. The CDR3 spells CASRYEQGTTEAFF. DNA of the CDR3: TGTGCCAGCAGATATGAACAGGGGACCACTGAAGCTTTCTTT.

This clonotype was seen a few times. The rearrangement joins TRBV28 to TRBJ2-7; D remains unclear. Trimming left V 4 bases short and J 0 bases short, with 7 bases between. The CDR3 contains 13 residues. The germline V gene has CDR1 MDHEN and CDR2 SYDVKM. CDR3 sequence: CASSSGHSYEQYF. CDR3 sequence (DNA): TGTGCCAGCAGTTCCGGGCACTCCTACGAGCAGTACTTC.

This chain uses TRBV24-1 with TRBJ1-1; TRBD1 is a possible D gene (5 bases). In germline, CDR1 is KGHDR, CDR2 SFDVKD. There are 11 residues in the CDR3. Trimming cost V 9 bases and J 3 bases, with 7 bases left between them. Written as DNA, the CDR3 is TGTGCCACCCCCAGGGACACTGAAGCTTTCTTT. Its protein product is CATPRDTEAFF.

This clonotype came up a few times. The CDR3 bases are TGTGCCAGCAAGACAGGGTATGGGACCTACGAGCAGTACTTC. The encoded protein is CASKTGYGTYEQYF. This chain joins TRBV12-3 or TRBV12-4 and TRBJ2-7, with TRBD1 matching 7 bases. This CDR3 is built from 14 residues. Trimming at V came to 7 bases and at J to 2 bases, leaving 8 bases not matched to a gene.

The gene calls are TRBV28 and TRBJ2-2; D is unclear. Looked up from germline, CDR1 is MDHEN and CDR2 is SYDVKM. The CDR3 loop spans 15 amino acids. V dropped 3 bases and J dropped 0 bases, with 8 bases sitting between them. The CDR3 DNA is TGTGCCAGCAGTTTCGTCGACCCGAACACCGGGGAGCTGTTTTTT. Encoded protein: CASSFVDPNTGELFF.

This clonotype turned up a few times. The genes are TRBV5-1 and TRBJ2-7; 10 bases line up with TRBD1. The CDR3 extends over 17 amino acids. J lost 2 bases, V lost 2 bases, and 10 bases had no gene match. From germline, CDR1 is SGHRS and CDR2 YFSETQ. The CDR3 sequence is CASSFAGQGEVAYEQYF. Here the CDR3 DNA reads TGCGCCAGCAGCTTTGCCGGACAGGGGGAGGTCGCCTACGAGCAGTACTTC.